One sample yielded the 17 T cell receptor beta chains listed below, sequenced in a study of beta chain features in type 1 diabetes. The whole isolated RNA underwent reverse transcription, so sequencing captured expressed TCRB transcripts. Data came from immunoSEQ multiplex PCR; TCRdb stores just in-frame clones and leaves some out. The repertoire holds about 900,000 clones, with 15% to 20% as singletons. Sequencing was performed on naive CD4+ T cells from blood. All receptors come from a woman under 30 in good health.

This chain joins TRBV28 and TRBJ1-2, with 8 nucleotides matching TRBD1. Germline V gives CDR1 MDHEN, CDR2 SYDVKM. V lost 8 bases and J lost 5; bases outside the gene matches: 4. The CDR3 is 12 residues long. CDR3 residues: CASGQGLYGYTF. The CDR3 coding sequence is TGTGCCAGCGGACAGGGCCTTTATGGCTACACCTTC.

This clone appeared a few times. The chain uses TRBV27 and TRBJ2-1; 14 bases match TRBD2. This CDR3 has 15 amino acids. V was pared by 5 bases and J by 9 bases, with 6 bases of the junction left unmatched. CDR1 MNHEY and CDR2 SMNVEV come from the germline V gene (reference sequence). The CDR3 region is CASSRGLAGVGEQFF. The CDR3 nucleotides are TGTGCCAGCAGTCGGGGACTAGCGGGAGTAGGTGAGCAGTTCTTC.

V is TRBV28 and J is TRBJ2-2, with a possible D match to TRBD2 (5 bases). Germline values: CDR1 MDHEN, CDR2 SYDVKM. The CDR3 loop spans 14 amino acids. Trimming shortened V by 3 bases and J by 4 bases, and 9 bases separated the two germline ends. The CDR3 protein is CASSLIAGTGELFF. The CDR3 DNA sequence: TGTGCCAGCAGTTTGATCGCGGGCACCGGGGAGCTGTTTTTT.

In this sample, this clone turned up a few times. The identical CDR3 is also encoded by other nucleotide sequences in the sample. The V and J genes are TRBV4-3 and TRBJ2-2, with D possibly called TRBD1 or TRBD2 (6 bases each). Germline lookup yields CDR1 LGHNA and CDR2 YSLEER. The CDR3 runs to 14 residues. The V and J ends lost 4 bases and 6 bases respectively, with 12 bases between them. The CDR3 is CASSRRRGAGELFF. The CDR3 DNA follows: TGCGCCAGCAGCCGTCGTAGGGGGGCCGGGGAGCTGTTTTTT.

The V and J genes are TRBV6-5 and TRBJ2-4, with TRBD1 identical over 9 bases. CDR1 MNHEY and CDR2 SVGAGI come from the germline V gene. The CDR3 spans 15 residues. J was trimmed by 3 bases and V by 7 bases; bases with no gene match: 7. The CDR3 DNA sequence: TGTGCCAGCATCACAGGGGGCGAGGGCAAAAACATTCAGTACTTC. Protein: CASITGGEGKNIQYF.

This chain joins TRBV11-2 and TRBJ1-2; TRBD1 agrees at 10 bases. The CDR3 sequence is 16 residues long. Per germline, CDR1 SGHAT and CDR2 FQNNGV. J lost 4 bases, V lost 3 bases, and 8 bases had no gene match. CDR3 sequence (DNA): TGTGCCAGCAGCTTTACCGGGACAGGGGATCGCTATGGCTACACCTTC. Amino acid sequence: CASSFTGTGDRYGYTF. Full variable domain (rest looked up from reference TRBV11-2 and TRBJ1-2): EAGVAQSPRYKIIEKRQSVAFWCNPISGHATLYWYQQILGQGPKLLIQFQNNGVVDDSQLPKDRFSAERLKGVDSTLKIQPAKLEDSAVYLCASSFTGTGDRYGYTFGSGTRLTVV.

This clone has a handful of counts. V usage is TRBV28 and J usage is TRBJ2-7, with D perhaps matching TRBD2 (6 bases). This CDR3 comprises 17 residues. Per germline, CDR1 MDHEN and CDR2 SYDVKM. V gave up 3 bases and J gave up 0 bases, with 18 bases separating them. The CDR3 sequence: CASSFPAKGGYSYEQYF. The CDR3 nucleotides read TGTGCCAGCAGTTTCCCCGCGAAGGGAGGCTACTCCTACGAGCAGTACTTC.

This clone was seen a few times. In the same sample, other DNA sequences code for this CDR3. The CDR3 loop is CSASDYEQYF. The CDR3 coding sequence is TGCAGTGCATCCGACTACGAGCAGTACTTC. This chain joins TRBV20-1 and TRBJ2-7; the D is unclear. Trimming left V 6 bases short and J 3 bases short, with 6 bases between. CDR3 length: 10 amino acids. The germline V gene has CDR1 DFQATT and CDR2 SNEGSKA (reference sequence).

The chain recombines TRBV4-2 with TRBJ1-2; 8 nucleotides line up with TRBD1. The CDR3 length is 16 residues. Germline assignment: CDR1 LGHNA and CDR2 YNFKEQ. V lost 0 bases and J lost 7; bases outside the gene matches: 10. In nucleotides, the CDR3 is TGTGCCAGCAGCCAAGAAACCGGGACAGGTGAATCTGGCTACACCTTC. Translation gives CASSQETGTGESGYTF.

This clone has just a few counts. The chain couples TRBV2 to TRBJ2-5; 8 bases align to TRBD2. The CDR3 contains 16 residues. Germline V gene data show CDR1 as SNHLY and CDR2 as FYNNEI. After removal of 5 bases from V and 5 bases from J, the junction contained 13 bases not matched to a gene. For the CDR3, the DNA is TGTGCCAGCAGTTCCTCTACGGGAGGGACGGGGGAGACCCAGTACTTC. Its protein product is CASSSSTGGTGETQYF.

This chain joins TRBV18 and TRBJ2-5; D possibly matches TRBD1 or TRBD2 (5 bases each). The CDR3 consists of 15 residues. With 4 bases removed from V and 5 bases from J, the gap between germline ends came to 17 bases. Per the germline V gene, CDR1 is KGHSH and CDR2 is LQKENI. The chain's CDR3 is CASSQTGTALETQYF. The CDR3 DNA reads as TGTGCCAGCTCACAAACCGGGACCGCATTGGAGACCCAGTACTTC.

The gene calls are TRBV15 and TRBJ2-4; 7 nucleotides align to TRBD2. From germline, CDR1 is LNHNV and CDR2 YYDKDF (reference sequence). Trimming at V came to 0 bases and at J to 3 bases, leaving 14 bases not matched to a gene. CDR3 length: 19 residues. The CDR3 DNA reads TGTGCCACCAGCAGAGAGGCGGGAGCTTGGGACTCGGTCAAAAACATTCAGTACTTC. Its protein product is CATSREAGAWDSVKNIQYF.

The chain is built from TRBV28 and TRBJ2-3; D possibly corresponds to TRBD1 (5 bases). V lost 5 bases, J lost 5 bases, and 8 bases lay in between. The length of the CDR3 is 12 residues. Looked up from germline, CDR1 is MDHEN and CDR2 is SYDVKM. CDR3 DNA sequence: TGTGCCAGCAGTCAGGACAAAGATACGCAGTATTTT. Residues: CASSQDKDTQYF.

This clone turned up a few times. The rearrangement uses TRBV6-1 and TRBJ2-7, with D possibly TRBD1 on 6 matching bases. V lost 4 bases and J lost 1, with 14 bases in between. The CDR3 consists of 15 residues. Germline loops: CDR1 MNHNS, CDR2 SASEGT. CDR3 nucleotide sequence: TGTGCCAGCAGTGCCCGCTGGACAGATTCCTACGAGCAGTACTTC. Residues: CASSARWTDSYEQYF.

The chain has TRBV27 and TRBJ2-6; no definite D call. The CDR3 covers 13 residues. Trimming shortened V by 5 bases and J by 2 bases, and 4 bases separated the two germline ends. Germline CDR1 reads MNHEY; CDR2 reads SMNVEV (reference sequence). In nucleotides, the CDR3 is TGTGCCAGCAGTACAGCTGGGGCCAACGTCCTGACTTTC. Translated: CASSTAGANVLTF.

This clone appeared a few times. CDR3 DNA sequence: TGTGCCAGCAGCCTCGGACAGGGGGCCTACGAGCAGTACTTC. This codes for CASSLGQGAYEQYF. The chain has TRBV5-6 and TRBJ2-7, with TRBD1 matching over 10 bases. V shed 4 bases and J 2 bases; nucleotides not matched to a gene: 3. Germline V CDR1 and CDR2: SGHDT, YYEEEE. The CDR3 is 14 amino acids.

This clone occurred a few times. The rearrangement joins TRBV28 to TRBJ1-4; D may be TRBD1 (6 bases). V shed 7 bases and J shed 11 bases, with 23 bases lying between them. This CDR3 is 15 amino acids long. Germline lookup yields CDR1 MDHEN and CDR2 SYDVKM. The CDR3 DNA is TGTGCCAGCACCCGATCCGGGCAGGGGTTCCCCAAACTGTTTTTT. It yields the protein CASTRSGQGFPKLFF.